This TCR beta chain was obtained from a study of response to subunit inactivated influenza vaccine. CDR3 size: 14 residues. Germline CDR1 reads SQVTM; CDR2 reads ANQGSEA. Germline trimming cut 7 bases from V and 4 bases from J; bases unmatched to any gene: 12. To note about this clonotype: Its cognate antigen is unknown.

TCRdb called the RT-PCR reads again in MiXCR, with one record for every CDR3 protein. There are 600,000 to 850,000 distinct CDR3 sequences in the sample; 12% to 15% occur only once, and 6.5% to 8% lies in the top ten. Whole-study findings and limits: Researchers suggested that each seasonal influenza vaccination recruits few new T cells.

The chain employs TRBV29-1 and TRBJ1-1; TRBD1 matches 7 bases. This receptor was obtained from a man between 50 and 59 years old who received an inactivated influenza vaccine. The source was PBMCs from blood, collected less than 15 days before vaccination. The CDR3 is CSALGGRGTTEAFF. CDR3 nucleotides: TGCAGCGCCCTGGGGGGCAGGGGGACCACTGAAGCTTTCTTT.